The rows below give T cell receptor beta chains drawn from one sample of a study of naive and memory T cell subsets. TCRdb re-analysed the UMI-ligation and nested PCR reads in MiXCR, keeping a single row per CDR3 protein. Among approximately 21,000 distinct CDR3 sequences listed, roughly 5.5% were seen once. Here the sequenced sample was skin, taken from a tuberculin skin test site. The receptors shown here come from an adult in good health. The CDR3 runs from the conserved cysteine through the conserved F or W. Fields, in order: V gene, D gene, J gene, clone size, CDR3 DNA, CDR3 protein. A D gene is named only where the DNA matches it firmly. Size values are once, few and many counts, or a class for expanded clones, and some rows have none.

>TRBV28|TRBD2|TRBJ2-2|once
TGTACCAGCAGCCGAACTAGCGCTTCCGGGGAGCTGTTTTTT
CTSSRTSASGELFF
>TRBV19|TRBD1|TRBJ1-2|-
TGTGCCAGTAGTATTGACAGGGTGTATGGCTACACCTTC
CASSIDRVYGYTF
>TRBV20-1|-|TRBJ1-2|few
TGCAGTGCTCGACGATCTAGTTTGTTGGGAAGTCCTGCTAACTATGGCTACACCTTC
CSARRSSLLGSPANYGYTF
>TRBV4-3|-|TRBJ1-1|few
TGCGCCAGCAGCCAAGGTGACAGCGCGAACACTGAAGCTTTCTTT
CASSQGDSANTEAFF
>TRBV5-1|-|TRBJ1-1|few
TGCGCCAGCAGCTTGGACGGAATGAACACTGAAGCTTTCTTT
CASSLDGMNTEAFF
>TRBV6-2/TRBV6-3|-|TRBJ2-1|many
TGTGCCAGCAGTTATACGGCGCAGTCCTACAATGAGCAGTTCTTC
CASSYTAQSYNEQFF
>TRBV6-2/TRBV6-3|-|TRBJ1-2|few
TGTGCCAGCCATCGCATTACAGGAAGAGACTATGGCTACACCTTC
CASHRITGRDYGYTF
>TRBV28|-|TRBJ2-4|many
TGTGCCAGCAGTTTGGGAGGATTAGCCAAAAACATTCAGTACTTC
CASSLGGLAKNIQYF
>TRBV11-2|TRBD1|TRBJ1-2|many
TGTGCCAGCAGCTTAGATGGGAGCGGGACAGCTTATAACTATGGCTACACCTTC
CASSLDGSGTAYNYGYTF
>TRBV28|-|TRBJ2-7|many
TGTGCCAGCGGCCGACGGACCACAGCCTACGAGCAGTACTTC
CASGRRTTAYEQYF
>TRBV18|-|TRBJ2-1|many
TGTGCCAGCTCACCGGGTTCTTGGGGACCAAACTACAATGAGCAGTTCTTC
CASSPGSWGPNYNEQFF
>TRBV6-4|-|TRBJ1-2|few
TGTGCCAGCAGTGCTGGACAGAACTATGGCTACACCTTC
CASSAGQNYGYTF
>TRBV30|TRBD1|TRBJ2-1|many
TGTGCCTGGAGTGTTCACAGGGGCCGGTACAATGAGCAGTTCTTC
CAWSVHRGRYNEQFF
>TRBV19|-|TRBJ2-7|many
TGTGCCAGTAGTATAGCCGTCAGGGCCACCTACGAGCAGTACTTC
CASSIAVRATYEQYF
>TRBV6-5|-|TRBJ1-5|few
TGTGCCAGCGGGGGGAGGGTTGGCAATCAGCCCCAGCATTTT
CASGGRVGNQPQHF
>TRBV2|TRBD2|TRBJ2-3|medium-sized
TGTGCCAGCAGTGAAGCGAGACGTAGCGGGAGCCGAGATACGCAGTATTTT
CASSEARRSGSRDTQYF
>TRBV2|-|TRBJ1-5|many
TGTGCCAGCAGTGAACAAAGGGGGTTTCAGCCCCAGCATTTT
CASSEQRGFQPQHF
>TRBV6-2/TRBV6-3|-|TRBJ1-1|few
TGTGCCAGCAGTTACTCCCCTTATGAAGCTTTCTTT
CASSYSPYEAFF
>TRBV20-1|TRBD1|TRBJ2-7|many
TGCAGTGCAGACCGGGACAGGTTTATCTCCTACGAGCAGTACTTC
CSADRDRFISYEQYF
>TRBV6-2/TRBV6-3|-|TRBJ1-1|medium-sized
TGTGCCAGCAGTCCCCTAGTAAAAGCCGGATCGGACACTGAAGCTTTCTTT
CASSPLVKAGSDTEAFF
>TRBV29-1|-|TRBJ2-3|-
TGCAGCGTTGTGGGGGGGCAGTCCATAAGGGAGGGAGCCGGCACAGATACGCAGTATTTT
CSVVGGQSIREGAGTDTQYF
>TRBV20-1|TRBD2|TRBJ2-1|many
TGCAGTGCCCCGAGACACTCTAGCGGGGACTACAATGAGCAGTTCTTC
CSAPRHSSGDYNEQFF
>TRBV11-3|-|TRBJ2-7|-
TGTGCCAGCAGCTTCGACGGGGACTACGAGCAGTACTTC
CASSFDGDYEQYF
>TRBV7-9|-|TRBJ1-1|many
TGTGCCAGCAGCTTTGGGGCAGCAGCTTTCTTT
CASSFGAAAFF
>TRBV28|-|TRBJ2-7|many
TGTGCCAGCAGTCCCCTTCAGGCTAGCCCGGCGTACTTC
CASSPLQASPAYF
>TRBV5-1|TRBD1|TRBJ2-2|many
TGCGCCAGCAGCACGGGACAGCGGAACACCGGGGAGCTGTTTTTT
CASSTGQRNTGELFF
>TRBV6-4|TRBD2|TRBJ2-2|-
TGTGCCAGCAGTGCCGGGACTAGCGACACCGGGGAGCTGTTTTTT
CASSAGTSDTGELFF